Ten or more counts support the clone carrying this T cell receptor beta chain. The antigen remains undetermined. This CDR3 is 13 amino acids long. Germline V gene lookup returns CDR1 SGDLS and CDR2 YYNGEE. Trimming took off 1 base at V and 5 bases at J, with 9 bases between the two ends. As every portion of the isolated RNA was reverse transcribed, the sequencing read expressed TCRB transcripts. Method: immunoSEQ multiplex PCR; TCRdb's copy keeps in-frame clones and lacks some. In the table there are around 340,000 clones, roughly a tenth of which are singletons. These data are taken from a study of beta chain features in type 1 diabetes. The overall study: Across every sample, some 110 million sorted cells were examined in total.

Findings of the study overall: In every one of the four CD4+ subsets, TCRB CDR3s were moderately but significantly shorter in Type 1 diabetes patients.

The gene calls are TRBV9 and TRBJ1-1; D is uncertain. Sequenced: central memory CD4+ T cells from blood. The sequence derives from a man between 25 and 39 years old with type 1 diabetes. CDR3 in amino acids: CASSVNWETEAFF. The CDR3 DNA reads as TGTGCCAGCAGCGTAAATTGGGAAACTGAAGCTTTCTTT.